A single sample gave rise to the 18 T cell receptor beta chains below, sequenced in a study of blood T cell repertoires in COVID-19. The repertoire was sequenced with immunoSEQ multiplex PCR; TCRdb's copy has only in-frame clones and lacks some. The table lists roughly 220,000 clones, approximately 85% of them singletons. Specimen: peripheral blood. These TCRs come from a man in his fifties who had recovered from COVID-19.

This chain joins TRBV9 and TRBJ2-4, with TRBD2 matching 12 bases. Germline V CDR1 and CDR2: SGDLS, YYNGEE. The V segment lost 2 bases and the J segment 2 bases; nucleotides outside the gene matches: 2. CDR3 length: 16 amino acids. The CDR3 is CASSVGLAGPKNIQYF. CDR3 sequence (DNA): TGTGCCAGCAGCGTCGGACTAGCGGGACCCAAAAACATTCAGTACTTC. The full variable domain, completed using reference TRBV9 and TRBJ2-4, is DSGVTQTPKHLITATGQRVTLRCSPRSGDLSVYWYQQSLDQGLQFLIQYYNGEERAKGNILERFSAQQFPDLHSELNLSSLELGDSALYFCASSVGLAGPKNIQYFGAGTRLSVL.

The chain combines TRBV27 with TRBJ1-1, with 12 positions matching TRBD1. Germline trimming cut 5 bases from V and 5 bases from J; bases unmatched to any gene: 3. This CDR3 is 14 amino acids long. Germline loops: CDR1 MNHEY, CDR2 SMNVEV (reference sequence). CDR3 region: CASSTGQGATEAFF. The DNA for the CDR3 is TGTGCCAGCAGTACGGGACAGGGGGCGACTGAAGCTTTCTTT.

This chain links TRBV7-2 with TRBJ2-1, with 8 positions matching TRBD2. This CDR3 has 16 amino acids. V shed 1 base and J 4 bases; nucleotides not matched to a gene: 6. CDR1 is SGHTA, CDR2 FQGNSA, per germline. For the CDR3, the DNA is TGTGCCAGCAGCTTAGACAGTAGCGGGATTTACAATGAGCAGTTCTTC. Amino acids: CASSLDSSGIYNEQFF.

The table lists this clone with a count of one. This chain links TRBV27 with TRBJ2-1; D remains ambiguous. The ends were cut back, 6 bases at V and 0 bases at J, with 18 bases in the middle. The CDR3 covers 17 residues. Germline CDR1 reads MNHEY; CDR2 reads SMNVEV (reference sequence). DNA of the CDR3: TGTGCCAGCAGCCCCTTTAGTAGCTGGAGCTCCTACAATGAGCAGTTCTTC. This codes for CASSPFSSWSSYNEQFF.

This chain joins TRBV4-1 and TRBJ1-1; the match to TRBD1 covers 7 bases. With V trimmed by 1 base and J by 1 base, 6 bases remained unmatched. Germline V gene sequence: CDR1 MGHRA, CDR2 YSYEKL. The CDR3 contains 16 residues. CDR3 in DNA: TGCGCCAGCAGCCAAGTTAGATCAGGGGGGAACACTGAAGCTTTCTTT. Encoded protein: CASSQVRSGGNTEAFF.

The chain combines TRBV5-5 with TRBJ1-3; unclear D gene. V shed 2 bases and J shed 5 bases, with 14 bases lying between them. Germline V lookup: CDR1 SGHKS, CDR2 YYEKEE (reference sequence). The CDR3 totals 15 residues. As DNA, the CDR3 is TGTGCCAGCAGCTTTCATGGGCAGGAAAGAAACACCATATATTTT. Protein sequence: CASSFHGQERNTIYF. The complete variable domain, with remaining parts taken from reference TRBV5-5 and TRBJ1-3, reads DAGVTQSPTHLIKTRGQQVTLRCSPISGHKSVSWYQQVLGQGPQFIFQYYEKEERGRGNFPDRFSARQFPNYSSELNVNALLLGDSALYLCASSFHGQERNTIYFGEGSWLTVV.

In its sample, this clone was seen once. The J gene is TRBJ2-1, the V gene TRBV28; TRBD2 agrees at 10 bases. Germline CDR1 and CDR2: MDHEN and SYDVKM. V trimming: 2 bases; J trimming: 6 bases; junction bases outside the gene matches: 1. This CDR3 contains 14 residues. CDR3 protein: CASSLLAGANEQFF. CDR3 bases: TGTGCCAGCAGTTTACTAGCGGGAGCCAATGAGCAGTTCTTC. Filled out from reference TRBV28 and TRBJ2-1, the complete variable domain reads DVKVTQSSRYLVKRTGEKVFLECVQDMDHENMFWYRQDPGLGLRLIYFSYDVKMKEKGDIPEGYSVSREKKERFSLILESASTNQTSMYLCASSLLAGANEQFFGPGTRLTVL.

This clone was counted only a few times. The chain employs TRBV7-2 and TRBJ1-5, with D perhaps TRBD1 (6 bases). The CDR3 has 16 amino acids. The V gene's germline CDR1 is SGHTA and CDR2 FQGNSA. Trimming removed 5 bases at V and 4 bases at J, with 18 bases between. The DNA of the CDR3 is TGTGCCAGCAGCCGCCGAGGGGGTTGGGGGAATCAGCCCCAGCATTTT. Translating gives CASSRRGGWGNQPQHF.

The chain has TRBV4-1 and TRBJ2-1, with 12 positions matching TRBD2. CDR1 is MGHRA, CDR2 YSYEKL, per germline. Trimming cost V 3 bases and J 2 bases; bases outside gene matches: 8. The CDR3 consists of 18 residues. CDR3 coding DNA: TGCGCCAGCAGCCATCCTCTAGCGGGAGGGCCCCCCTACAATGAGCAGTTCTTC. Amino acids: CASSHPLAGGPPYNEQFF.

This chain links TRBV7-2 with TRBJ2-7; 11 bases match TRBD2. With V trimmed by 5 bases and J by 3 bases, 15 bases remained unmatched. The germline V gene encodes CDR1 SGHTA and CDR2 FQGNSA. The CDR3 has 18 residues. The CDR3 bases are TGTGCCAGCAGCGCCCTAACGGGGGCTAGCGGGAGGATCTACGAGCAGTACTTC. As protein: CASSALTGASGRIYEQYF.

The genes are TRBV28 and TRBJ1-2; TRBD1 aligns across 7 bases. Looked up from germline, CDR1 is MDHEN and CDR2 is SYDVKM. The CDR3 runs to 15 residues. Germline trimming cut 6 bases from V and 0 bases from J; bases unmatched to any gene: 7. The CDR3 reads CASRSYTGANYGYTF. For the CDR3, the DNA is TGTGCCAGCAGGTCGTACACAGGGGCTAACTATGGCTACACCTTC.

This clone was detected once. CDR3 amino acids: CASSFRRASGSYEQYF. CDR3 DNA sequence: TGTGCCAGCAGTTTCCGACGGGCTAGCGGGAGCTACGAGCAGTACTTC. The gene calls are TRBV6-2 or TRBV6-3 and TRBJ2-7, with 10 bases that match TRBD2. The CDR3 covers 16 residues. V lost 4 bases, J lost 3 bases, and 9 bases stayed unmatched. Per germline, CDR1 MNHEY and CDR2 SVGEGT.

The genes are TRBV18 and TRBJ1-5, with D hard to call. This CDR3 has 12 amino acids. Trimming took 5 bases from V and 2 from J, leaving 4 bases between them. Germline V gene data show CDR1 as KGHSH and CDR2 as LQKENI. The CDR3 nucleotides read TGTGCCAGCTCAAGCGGCAATCAGCCCCAGCATTTT. This translates into CASSSGNQPQHF.

The chain links TRBV7-9 to TRBJ2-7; 14 positions match TRBD2. The germline gives CDR1 SEHNR, CDR2 FQNEAQ (reference sequence). V lost 4 bases, J lost 4 bases, and 3 bases stayed unmatched. The CDR3 covers 15 residues. The CDR3 protein is CASSSWTSGGYEQYF. The CDR3 region has the DNA TGTGCCAGCAGCTCCTGGACTAGCGGGGGGTACGAGCAGTACTTC.

This sequence joins TRBV6-1 and TRBJ1-5, with D possibly TRBD1 on 6 matching bases. Germline V CDR1 and CDR2: MNHNS, SASEGT. Trimming cost V 4 bases and J 4 bases, with 17 bases left between them. This CDR3 has 16 amino acids. In DNA form, the CDR3 reads TGTGCCAGCAGTGCCCCACATACAGGGCAAAATCAGCCCCAGCATTTT. Translation: CASSAPHTGQNQPQHF.

The genes are TRBV7-9 and TRBJ2-2; D possibly corresponds to TRBD2 (5 bases). The CDR3 has 15 amino acids. The germline V gene encodes CDR1 SEHNR and CDR2 FQNEAQ (reference sequence). V was trimmed by 5 bases and J by 2 bases, leaving 12 bases between them. CDR3 sequence reads: CASSPGRVNTGELFF. DNA of the CDR3: TGTGCCAGCAGCCCGGGAAGGGTTAACACCGGGGAGCTGTTTTTT.

V usage is TRBV10-3 and J usage is TRBJ2-7; D is unresolved. From germline, CDR1 is ENHRY and CDR2 SYGVKD. V was trimmed by 0 bases and J by 3 bases, leaving 6 bases between them. This CDR3 is 13 amino acids long. In DNA, the CDR3 is TGTGCCATCAGTGAGTCTCCCGGCTACGAGCAGTACTTC. Protein product: CAISESPGYEQYF.

This chain connects TRBV7-9 to TRBJ2-7, with 7 bases that match TRBD2. The CDR3 covers 15 residues. In germline, CDR1 is SEHNR, CDR2 FQNEAQ (reference sequence). The ends lost 5 bases at V and 3 bases at J; junction bases unmatched: 10. CDR3 residues: CASSPGAGTNYEQYF. The CDR3 DNA reads as TGTGCCAGCAGCCCCGGAGCGGGAACTAACTACGAGCAGTACTTC.